These 25 T cell receptor beta chains originate from one sample sequenced in a study of CD8 T cells in Susac syndrome (dated by TCRdb to between 2019 and 2020). The library was prepared using the immunoSEQ multiplex PCR assay. RNA was extracted with the RNeasy kit and roughly 0.45 to 1 ug was reverse transcribed using random hexamers. TCRdb reprocessed the public reads (quality trimming at Q25 with fastp, clone calling with MiXCR) and kept in-frame beta chains. All rows with the same CDR3 protein become a single entry with the most common DNA and genes. The sample profile shows 71,000 or so distinct CDR3 sequences; 85% to 95% of them were found once. Together, the top ten hold about 0.14% of the sample. Input material: CD4+ T cells from PBMCs. Source of these receptors: a human donor with Susac syndrome.

The genes are TRBV11-3 and TRBJ2-7; no clear D. Trimming took off 1 base at V and 0 bases at J, with 7 bases between the two ends. The CDR3 extends over 14 amino acids. Per germline, CDR1 SGHNT and CDR2 YENEEA. The CDR3: CASSLGLSSYEQYF. Here the CDR3 DNA reads TGTGCCAGCAGCTTAGGCCTAAGCTCCTACGAGCAGTACTTC.

The V and J genes are TRBV24-1 and TRBJ2-3; D is possibly TRBD2 (5 bases). CDR3 size: 16 residues. In germline, CDR1 is KGHDR, CDR2 SFDVKD. Trimming removed 3 bases at V and 0 bases at J, with 12 bases between. CDR3 protein: CATSDRGASSTDTQYF. The CDR3 bases are TGTGCCACCAGTGATCGGGGTGCGTCTAGCACAGATACGCAGTATTTT.

The V call is TRBV6-2 or TRBV6-3, the J call TRBJ2-2; no clear D gene. The V gene's germline CDR1 is MNHEY and CDR2 SVGEGT. The CDR3 length is 14 residues. The V end was cut by 5 bases, the J end by 5 bases, with 12 bases between. The CDR3 bases are TGTGCCAGCAGTAACCGCGGATTTACCGGGGAGCTGTTTTTT. It is translated as CASSNRGFTGELFF.

The chain joins TRBV30 to TRBJ2-7; 9 bases map to TRBD1. V was pared by 8 bases and J by 2 bases, with 10 bases of the junction left unmatched. The CDR3 consists of 14 residues. Germline V lookup: CDR1 GTSNPN, CDR2 SVGIG (reference sequence). DNA of the CDR3: TGTGCCGGAGGGGGGGACAGGGCGCCCTACGAGCAGTACTTC. This encodes CAGGGDRAPYEQYF.

The CDR3 here is CASSAGTAESYEQYF. Here the CDR3 DNA reads TGTGCCAGCAGTGCCGGGACAGCGGAATCCTACGAGCAGTACTTC. The V gene is TRBV6-1, the J gene TRBJ2-7; 7 bases align to TRBD1. Losses at the gene ends were 4 bases for V and 1 base for J; bases not matched to a gene: 7. Germline V gene data show CDR1 as MNHNS and CDR2 as SASEGT. This CDR3 comprises 15 residues.

The chain couples TRBV20-1 to TRBJ2-5, with 12 bases matching TRBD2. Germline assignment: CDR1 DFQATT and CDR2 SNEGSKA (reference sequence). The CDR3 has 15 residues. V was clipped by 6 bases and J by 3 bases; unmatched bases: 8. The CDR3 loop reads CSAHRGLAGKETQYF. The CDR3 DNA follows: TGCAGTGCGCATCGCGGACTAGCGGGGAAAGAGACCCAGTACTTC.

This sequence joins TRBV28 and TRBJ1-4; D gene uncertain. Trimming left V 6 bases short and J 0 bases short, with 11 bases between. The CDR3 length is 15 residues. CDR1 MDHEN and CDR2 SYDVKM come from the germline V gene. This CDR3 reads CASSPPSSTNEKLFF. The CDR3 coding sequence is TGTGCCAGCAGCCCGCCGAGTTCAACTAATGAAAAACTGTTTTTT.

This clonotype was detected only a few times. The V gene is TRBV5-1, the J gene TRBJ2-3; D unclear. CDR1 and CDR2 from the germline V gene are SGHRS and YFSETQ. The CDR3 runs 14 residues. Between the trimmed V and J ends, which lost 1 base and 3 bases, there was a span of 9 bases. This chain's CDR3 is CASSLKDGTDTQYF. The CDR3 nucleotides are TGCGCCAGCAGCTTGAAGGACGGAACAGATACGCAGTATTTT.

V and J are TRBV20-1 and TRBJ2-7; D uncertain. V shed 0 bases and J shed 3 bases, with 18 bases lying between them. The CDR3 is 16 residues long. From germline, CDR1 is DFQATT and CDR2 SNEGSKA (reference sequence). This CDR3 is CSARDHSDGLGYEQYF. As DNA, the CDR3 is TGCAGTGCTAGAGATCATTCGGACGGTCTGGGCTACGAGCAGTACTTC.

This sequence joins TRBV12-3 or TRBV12-4 and TRBJ1-5; D is possibly TRBD1 (5 bases). The V and J ends lost 7 bases and 5 bases respectively, with 12 bases between them. CDR3 length equals 13 residues. In DNA form, the CDR3 reads TGTGCCAGCACCCGGGACGTAGATCAGCCCCAGCATTTT. Residues: CASTRDVDQPQHF.

The chain is built from TRBV20-1 and TRBJ1-1; D unresolved. There are 13 residues in the CDR3. Per germline, CDR1 DFQATT and CDR2 SNEGSKA (reference sequence). Trimming took off 1 base at V and 8 bases at J, with 14 bases between the two ends. In DNA, the CDR3 is TGCAGTGCTAGAGTGAGCCCTCGGTCAGAAGCTTTCTTT. It yields the protein CSARVSPRSEAFF.

The chain joins TRBV29-1 to TRBJ1-1, with a tentative D call TRBD1 (5 bases). Germline V lookup: CDR1 SQVTM, CDR2 ANQGSEA. The V and J ends lost 6 bases and 3 bases respectively, with 23 bases between them. The CDR3 totals 16 residues. The DNA for the CDR3 is TGCAGCGTCGCCTATGGGACTAACCCGGGGGACACTGAAGCTTTCTTT. Its translation is CSVAYGTNPGDTEAFF.

This clonotype has more than one count but fewer than ten. The chain combines TRBV7-2 with TRBJ2-5, with unresolved D. The CDR3 is made up of 13 amino acids. Germline lookup yields CDR1 SGHTA and CDR2 FQGNSA. Trimming removed 4 bases at V and 5 bases at J, with 11 bases between. CDR3 loop: CASSSPLRETQYF. In nucleotides, the CDR3 is TGTGCCAGCAGCTCTCCCCTTCGGGAGACCCAGTACTTC.

In this sample, this clonotype turned up once. The rearrangement uses TRBV5-6 and TRBJ1-4; D possibly corresponds to TRBD1 (5 bases). V was pared by 0 bases and J by 5 bases, with 5 bases between. Germline CDR1 reads SGHDT; CDR2 reads YYEEEE. This CDR3 spans 13 amino acids. CDR3 residues: CASSLAGNEKLFF. The CDR3 DNA follows: TGTGCCAGCAGCTTGGCAGGGAATGAAAAACTGTTTTTT.

This chain uses TRBV5-4 with TRBJ2-7; 8 bases align to TRBD1. The germline V gene has CDR1 SGHNT and CDR2 YYREEE (reference sequence). The CDR3 length is 14 residues. Germline trimming cut 5 bases from V and 6 bases from J; bases unmatched to any gene: 10. The chain's CDR3 is CASRPDRGSGEQYF. The CDR3 DNA sequence: TGTGCCAGCAGGCCCGACAGGGGTTCGGGCGAGCAGTACTTC.

This chain uses TRBV9 with TRBJ1-1; D gene unclear. Looked up from germline, CDR1 is SGDLS and CDR2 is YYNGEE. V dropped 4 bases and J dropped 5 bases, with 18 bases sitting between them. The length of the CDR3 is 15 residues. The CDR3 protein is CASSSGEGPGTEAFF. The CDR3, as DNA: TGTGCCAGCAGCTCTGGGGAGGGCCCGGGAACTGAAGCTTTCTTT.

This chain connects TRBV11-3 to TRBJ2-5, with TRBD2 matching over 11 bases. CDR1 SGHNT and CDR2 YENEEA come from the germline V gene. J lost 6 bases, V lost 3 bases, and 9 bases had no gene match. This CDR3 has 16 amino acids. CDR3 DNA sequence: TGTGCCAGCAGCTTGCCCGTAGCGGGGGGGCCGAAGACCCAGTACTTC. Protein: CASSLPVAGGPKTQYF.

The rearrangement uses TRBV7-2 and TRBJ1-2; tentatively, D is TRBD1 (5 bases). Looked up from germline, CDR1 is SGHTA and CDR2 is FQGNSA. V lost 5 bases to trimming and J lost 4 bases, with 11 bases between them. The CDR3 length is 13 residues. CDR3 sequence: CASSPSGAYGYTF. CDR3 nucleotide sequence: TGTGCCAGCAGCCCAAGTGGGGCCTATGGCTACACCTTC.

V gene TRBV12-3 or TRBV12-4 combines with J gene TRBJ1-3; D gene unclear. The germline V and J ends were trimmed by 5 bases and 6 bases, with 8 bases remaining between them. This CDR3 has 12 amino acids. CDR3 loop: CASSRLLNTIYF. The CDR3 region has the DNA TGTGCCAGCAGTCGCCTCCTAAACACCATATATTTT.

The CDR3 is CASSRDQGSPLHF. The DNA for the CDR3 is TGTGCCAGCTCCAGGGATCAAGGTTCACCCCTCCACTTT. The J gene is TRBJ1-6, the V gene TRBV7-2; D perhaps matches TRBD1 (5 bases). Germline V gene sequence: CDR1 SGHTA, CDR2 FQGNSA. The V and J ends lost 8 bases and 9 bases respectively, with 14 bases between them. The CDR3 has 13 amino acids.

The chain recombines TRBV4-3 with TRBJ2-7; 11 bases are a match to TRBD2. CDR1 LGHNA and CDR2 YSLEER come from the germline V gene. The CDR3 has 18 residues. The V and J ends lost 0 bases and 3 bases, in that order; junction bases with no gene match: 10. The CDR3 loop is CASSQDTSGGLNYYEQYF. CDR3 in DNA: TGCGCCAGCAGCCAAGATACTAGCGGGGGACTCAACTACTACGAGCAGTACTTC.

This chain uses TRBV6-2 or TRBV6-3 with TRBJ2-5; D is unresolved. CDR3 length: 10 residues. Germline V gene data show CDR1 as MNHEY and CDR2 as SVGEGT. Trimming stripped 6 bases from V and 7 bases from J, with 6 bases between. The CDR3 reads CASRSGTQYF. DNA of the CDR3: TGTGCCAGCAGGTCTGGGACCCAGTACTTC.

This clonotype was observed a single time. The V and J genes are TRBV12-3 or TRBV12-4 and TRBJ2-1; D is unresolved. The CDR3 has 15 amino acids. V was cut by 4 bases and J by 9 bases, with 19 bases left in between. Here the CDR3 DNA reads TGTGCCAGCAGTTCCAATCCCAGCAGAGAACGTGAGCAGTTCTTC. This sequence encodes CASSSNPSREREQFF.

CDR3 bases: TGTGCCAGCAGTTACTCGATCGCAGGGTACTATGGCTACACCTTC. As protein: CASSYSIAGYYGYTF. The V and J genes are TRBV6-5 and TRBJ1-2, with a tentative D call TRBD1 (5 bases). CDR3 length equals 15 residues. Trimming pared 0 bases from V and 3 bases from J, leaving 11 bases between. Looked up from germline, CDR1 is MNHEY and CDR2 is SVGAGI.

The chain combines TRBV30 with TRBJ2-2; 7 bases are a match to TRBD1. CDR3 length: 13 residues. Germline V gives CDR1 GTSNPN, CDR2 SVGIG (reference sequence). V trimming: 5 bases; J trimming: 4 bases; junction bases outside the gene matches: 4. CDR3 nucleotides: TGTGCCTGGCAGGGGGTCGGCACCGGGGAGCTGTTTTTT. It is translated as CAWQGVGTGELFF. Variable domain in full (rest from reference TRBV30 and TRBJ2-2): SQTIHQWPATLVQPVGSPLSLECTVEGTSNPNLYWYRQAAGRGLQLLFYSVGIGQISSEVPQNLSASRPQDRQFILSSKKLLLSDSGFYLCAWQGVGTGELFFGEGSRLTVL.